This T cell receptor (beta chain) was observed in a study of tumor-infiltrating lymphocytes in oesophageal squamous cell carcinoma. Germline V CDR1 and CDR2: DFQATT, SNEGSKA (reference sequence). Trimming pared 2 bases from V and 4 bases from J, leaving 14 bases between. The CDR3 spans 14 residues. In TCRdb, the PCR reads were re-called with MiXCR into one record per CDR3 protein. Of some 11,000 distinct CDR3 sequences in the sample, approximately 50% are singletons; the top ten hold around 40%. Comments on this clonotype: The CDR3 end shows no conserved phenylalanine or tryptophan, and so a read error is likely.

The sample was esophageal tumor tissue. This clonotype was sampled from a female donor with esophageal squamous cell carcinoma. V is TRBV20-1 and J is TRBJ2-5, with a tentative D call TRBD2 (6 bases). CDR3 region: CSARSSAGLETQYL. CDR3 DNA: TGCAGTGCTAGATCTAGCGCGGGTTTAGAGACCCAGTACTTA.